Shown below are 20 T cell receptor beta chains from a single sample sequenced in a study of T cell responses to AZD1222 COVID-19 vaccine. Generated by immunoSEQ multiplex PCR, the TCRdb table keeps only in-frame clones and is missing some. The sample holds about 97,000 clones, about 91% seen once. Sample: peripheral blood, taken on day 0 of AZD1222 vaccination. The receptors here all came from an adult in good health.

The count of this clone is one. In DNA form, the CDR3 reads TGTGCCAGCAGCTTAAGGACTAGCGGAAACATTCAGTACTTC. Translating it yields CASSLRTSGNIQYF. The rearrangement links TRBV13 to TRBJ2-4, with 10 bases matching TRBD2. Germline-derived CDR1 and CDR2 are PRHDT and FYEKMQ (reference sequence). Trimming took 2 bases from V and 6 from J; bases not matched to a gene: 1. This CDR3 has 14 amino acids. The whole variable domain, remainder taken from reference TRBV13 and TRBJ2-4, is AAGVIQSPRHLIKEKRETATLKCYPIPRHDTVYWYQQGPGQDPQFLISFYEKMQSDKGSIPDRFSAQQFSDYHSELNMSSLELGDSALYFCASSLRTSGNIQYFGAGTRLSVL.

The chain links TRBV6-2 or TRBV6-3 to TRBJ2-5, with no clear D. The CDR3 runs 12 residues. V was cut by 6 bases and J by 4 bases, with 9 bases left in between. Germline CDR1 is MNHEY and CDR2 is SVGEGT. CDR3 DNA: TGTGCCAGCAGATACCCCGTAGAGACCCAGTACTTC. Amino acids: CASRYPVETQYF.

This chain uses TRBV12-5 with TRBJ2-7, with D possibly TRBD1 on 5 matching bases. The germline CDR1 and CDR2 sequences are LGHNT and FRNRAP. V shed 8 bases and J shed 6 bases, with 23 bases lying between them. The CDR3 is made up of 15 amino acids. CDR3 amino acids: CASTRTGLGASEQYF. In DNA, the CDR3 is TGTGCTAGTACAAGAACAGGTTTAGGTGCGAGCGAGCAGTACTTC.

The genes are TRBV5-1 and TRBJ2-7; D is unresolved. Per the germline V gene, CDR1 is SGHRS and CDR2 is YFSETQ. CDR3 length: 15 amino acids. V was trimmed by 0 bases and J by 2 bases, leaving 12 bases between them. CDR3 coding DNA: TGCGCCAGCAGCTTGGCCTCGAGCGAGCCCTACGAGCAGTACTTC. The encoded protein is CASSLASSEPYEQYF.

The rearrangement uses TRBV7-9 and TRBJ1-4; D might be TRBD1 (5 bases). Per the germline V gene, CDR1 is SEHNR and CDR2 is FQNEAQ (reference sequence). The CDR3 is 17 amino acids. V was cut by 1 base and J by 5 bases, with 17 bases left in between. The CDR3 is CASSLGLGSGRNEKLFF. CDR3 nucleotide sequence: TGTGCCAGCAGCTTAGGGCTGGGGTCAGGGCGAAATGAAAAACTGTTTTTT.

This clone was detected only a few times. V and J are TRBV4-3 and TRBJ1-2; 8 bases match TRBD1. The germline gives CDR1 LGHNA, CDR2 YSLEER. V dropped 4 bases and J dropped 3; count of bases not matched to a gene: 4. The CDR3 has 14 residues. This chain's CDR3 is CASSLTGGHYGYTF. Here the CDR3 DNA reads TGCGCCAGCAGCCTTACAGGGGGGCACTATGGCTACACCTTC.

This chain links TRBV29-1 with TRBJ2-1; no clear D gene. The V end was cut by 2 bases, the J end by 3 bases, with 14 bases between. This CDR3 is built from 15 residues. Germline V CDR1 and CDR2: SQVTM, ANQGSEA. The CDR3 DNA reads TGCAGCGTTGAAAACCCACAGAGCGTCTACAATGAGCAGTTCTTC. Its translation is CSVENPQSVYNEQFF.

In its sample, this clone was seen a few times. The chain links TRBV24-1 to TRBJ2-4; TRBD1 matches at 8 bases. CDR3 length equals 19 residues. The V gene's germline CDR1 is KGHDR and CDR2 SFDVKD. V trimming: 1 base; J trimming: 0 bases; junction bases outside the gene matches: 10. The DNA for the CDR3 is TGTGCCACCAGTGATTTCGGGACAGGTCCTGTTCTAGCCAAAAACATTCAGTACTTC. Translated: CATSDFGTGPVLAKNIQYF.

V is TRBV4-2 and J is TRBJ2-2, with D possibly being TRBD1 (5 bases). Per germline, CDR1 LGHNA and CDR2 YNFKEQ. The CDR3 totals 15 residues. V lost 1 base to trimming and J lost 3 bases, with 9 bases between them. In DNA, the CDR3 is TGTGCCAGCAGCCAAGTCCAAGGGGACACCGGGGAGCTGTTTTTT. This codes for CASSQVQGDTGELFF.

This clone was recorded once. This rearrangement joins TRBV10-3 to TRBJ1-1; perhaps TRBD1 as D (6 bases). Trimming took 0 bases from V and 0 from J, leaving 14 bases between them. There are 17 residues in the CDR3. Germline lookup yields CDR1 ENHRY and CDR2 SYGVKD. CDR3 sequence: CAISESDSGFMNTEAFF. The CDR3 DNA reads TGTGCCATCAGTGAGTCGGACAGCGGTTTCATGAACACTGAAGCTTTCTTT.

The V call is TRBV19, the J call TRBJ1-3; D call uncertain. This CDR3 comprises 15 residues. The V end was cut by 3 bases, the J end by 0 bases, with 9 bases between. Germline values: CDR1 LNHDA, CDR2 SQIVND (reference sequence). The CDR3 nucleotides read TGTGCCAGTAGTATTAGGCACAGCTCTGGAAACACCATATATTTT. This encodes CASSIRHSSGNTIYF.

CDR3 nucleotide sequence: TGCGCCAGCAGCTTGGAGACTAGCGGGACAGATACGCAGTATTTT. It encodes CASSLETSGTDTQYF. The chain carries TRBV5-1 and TRBJ2-3; TRBD2 matches at 10 bases. The CDR3 totals 15 residues. Germline V gene data show CDR1 as SGHRS and CDR2 as YFSETQ. The ends lost 0 bases at V and 3 bases at J; junction bases unmatched: 1.

This chain joins TRBV24-1 and TRBJ1-5, with D possibly matching TRBD1 (5 bases). Germline assignment: CDR1 KGHDR and CDR2 SFDVKD. This CDR3 is 19 amino acids long. V was pared by 5 bases and J by 3 bases, with 25 bases between. The CDR3 DNA is TGTGCCACCAGTGTGGGAACAGGTTCCCCCCAGATATACAATCAGCCCCAGCATTTT. Its translation: CATSVGTGSPQIYNQPQHF.

The chain links TRBV3-1 (or the pseudogene TRBV3-2) to TRBJ2-5, with D possibly called TRBD1 or TRBD2 (5 bases each). CDR3 length equals 13 residues. Germline V gives CDR1 LGHDT, CDR2 YNNKEL (reference sequence). The V end was cut by 0 bases, the J end by 4 bases, with 6 bases between. For the CDR3, the DNA is TGTGCCAGCAGCCAAGAGAGGGGAGAGACCCAGTACTTC. The encoded protein is CASSQERGETQYF.

This chain connects TRBV5-1 to TRBJ2-5; D might be TRBD2 (6 bases). Germline CDR1 SGHRS, CDR2 YFSETQ. The CDR3 has 16 amino acids. V lost 4 bases, J lost 5 bases, and 21 bases lay in between. CDR3 protein: CASSPRLISGGETQYF. CDR3 DNA: TGCGCCAGCAGCCCCAGGTTGATTAGCGGTGGGGAGACCCAGTACTTC.

The sample holds one count of this clone. This chain uses TRBV7-6 with TRBJ1-4, with a possible D match to TRBD1 (6 bases). The germline V and J ends were trimmed by 5 bases and 0 bases, with 10 bases remaining between them. The CDR3 runs 15 residues. Germline CDR1 reads SGHVS; CDR2 reads FNYEAQ. The CDR3 loop is CASSLGTTTNEKLFF. CDR3 nucleotide sequence: TGTGCCAGCAGCCTAGGGACAACAACTAATGAAAAACTGTTTTTT.

The chain employs TRBV7-9 and TRBJ1-1; no definite D call. CDR1 and CDR2 from the germline V gene are SEHNR and FQNEAQ (reference sequence). The ends were cut back, 6 bases at V and 3 bases at J, with 8 bases in the middle. This CDR3 has 12 residues. The CDR3 is CASSRTDTEAFF. CDR3 DNA: TGTGCCAGCAGTCGGACGGACACTGAAGCTTTCTTT.

The chain couples TRBV5-4 to TRBJ1-1, with D unclear. This CDR3 spans 13 amino acids. The V gene lost 2 bases and the J gene lost 5 bases, with 10 bases spanning the gap. Germline V CDR1 and CDR2: SGHNT, YYREEE (reference sequence). CDR3 in amino acids: CASSFFSWTEAFF. As DNA, the CDR3 is TGTGCCAGCAGCTTCTTCTCTTGGACTGAAGCTTTCTTT.

This clone was recorded only once. V usage is TRBV5-5 and J usage is TRBJ1-1; D unresolved. The germline V and J ends were trimmed by 7 bases and 4 bases, with 17 bases remaining between them. The CDR3 contains 14 residues. CDR1 SGHKS and CDR2 YYEKEE come from the germline V gene (reference sequence). CDR3 DNA sequence: TGTGCCAGCGGGATGGGAGTTCAAGGCACTGAAGCTTTCTTT. Protein: CASGMGVQGTEAFF.

Here the CDR3 reads CASSPRDRARNEQFF. CDR3 DNA sequence: TGTGCCAGCTCACCCCGGGACAGGGCCCGCAATGAGCAGTTCTTC. The chain is built from TRBV18 and TRBJ2-1, with 9 positions matching TRBD1. CDR1 is KGHSH, CDR2 LQKENI, per germline. After removal of 3 bases from V and 6 bases from J, the junction contained 6 bases not matched to a gene. The CDR3 consists of 15 residues.